This T cell receptor (beta chain) stems from a study of identical twins. One entry per CDR3 protein, called by TCRdb with MiXCR from the 5' RACE reads. The data hold roughly 250,000 distinct CDR3 sequences, with 6% to 8% observed a single time. This clonotype occurred many times. Healthy Caucasians made up all donors. These same data were also listed under a study on yellow fever vaccine responses in identical twins. That report adds: Twins' T cell vaccine responses reportedly looked partly convergent, partly personalized.

Sequenced input: CD8+ T cells sorted from blood. The TCR sequence derives from a woman aged 18-29 years in good health.

DNA for the CDR3: TGTGCCAGCAGTTTGATAACCGGGGAGCTGTTTTTT. Its translation: CASSLITGELFF. V gene TRBV27 combines with J gene TRBJ2-2, with unresolved D. The CDR3 has 12 residues. The germline V gene has CDR1 MNHEY and CDR2 SMNVEV (reference sequence). The ends were cut back, 3 bases at V and 5 bases at J, with 4 bases in the middle.